The 8 T cell receptor beta chains listed next were all sequenced from one sample in a study of blood T cell repertoires in COVID-19 (dated by TCRdb to 2018 to 2020). The library was generated by the immunoSEQ multiplex PCR assay. Held by TCRdb, this immuneACCESS table contains in-frame sequences only and omits some clones. Under half of the omission traces to an unresolved V gene where checked; the cause of the rest is unknown. The sample table lists around 86,000 clones, 80% to 90% of them with a count of one. Clones ranked in the top ten supply under 8% of the sample. The sequenced sample was peripheral blood. Receptors originate from a human donor with acute or convalescent COVID-19. The donor label of this sample is uncertain.

J is TRBJ1-1 and V is TRBV14; maybe TRBD1 (6 bases). This CDR3 has 17 amino acids. Germline V lookup: CDR1 SGHDN, CDR2 FVKESK. Trimming shortened V by 0 bases and J by 0 bases, and 14 bases separated the two germline ends. The chain's CDR3 is CASSQERGASMNTEAFF. The CDR3 bases are TGTGCCAGCAGCCAAGAGCGGGGGGCTTCGATGAACACTGAAGCTTTCTTT.

The rearrangement links TRBV6-4 to TRBJ1-1; D not certain. V shed 4 bases and J shed 7 bases, with 7 bases lying between them. The V gene's germline CDR1 is MRHNA and CDR2 SNTAGT. This CDR3 comprises 11 residues. The CDR3 loop is CASSVVGEAFF. Here the CDR3 DNA reads TGTGCCAGCAGTGTGGTCGGTGAAGCTTTCTTT.

V and J are TRBV7-2 and TRBJ2-4; 12 bases agree with TRBD2. Trimming cost V 0 bases and J 0 bases; bases outside gene matches: 15. This CDR3 comprises 22 residues. Looked up from germline, CDR1 is SGHTA and CDR2 is FQGNSA. The CDR3 sequence: CASSLAPLLAGGPFLAKNIQYF. CDR3 nucleotides: TGTGCCAGCAGCTTAGCTCCCTTACTAGCGGGGGGACCCTTCTTAGCCAAAAACATTCAGTACTTC.

The chain recombines TRBV30 with TRBJ2-7; the D is unclear. Trimming took 5 bases from V and 3 from J, leaving 11 bases between them. Germline values: CDR1 GTSNPN, CDR2 SVGIG (reference sequence). There are 12 residues in the CDR3. CDR3 sequence reads: CAWGEVFYEQYF. In DNA, the CDR3 is TGTGCCTGGGGCGAGGTATTCTACGAGCAGTACTTC.

V and J are TRBV10-2 and TRBJ1-1, with D unclear. The CDR3 is made up of 13 amino acids. The germline V and J ends were trimmed by 0 bases and 5 bases, with 7 bases remaining between them. Germline V gives CDR1 WSHSY, CDR2 SAAADI. The CDR3 nucleotides read TGCGCCAGCAGTGAGTCTCGCGCGACTGAAGCTTTCTTT. Encoded protein: CASSESRATEAFF.

The rearrangement uses TRBV11-2 and TRBJ2-7, with D possibly TRBD1 on 5 matching bases. CDR3 length equals 15 residues. V shed 1 base and J shed 2 bases, with 12 bases lying between them. Looked up from germline, CDR1 is SGHAT and CDR2 is FQNNGV. This chain's CDR3 is CASSLGGWSPYEQYF. CDR3 sequence (DNA): TGTGCCAGCAGCTTAGGGGGCTGGAGCCCCTACGAGCAGTACTTC.

The chain carries TRBV6-5 and TRBJ1-3; weak D call: TRBD1 (5 bases). The CDR3 runs 16 residues. Germline-derived CDR1 and CDR2 are MNHEY and SVGAGI. Trimming pared 3 bases from V and 0 bases from J, leaving 12 bases between. The CDR3 protein is CASSYRRGLSGNTIYF. In nucleotides, the CDR3 is TGTGCCAGCAGTTATAGAAGGGGCCTCTCTGGAAACACCATATATTTT.

J is TRBJ2-3 and V is TRBV7-6; 9 positions agree with TRBD2. The CDR3 extends over 16 amino acids. The germline CDR1 and CDR2 sequences are SGHVS and FNYEAQ. The V gene end was trimmed by 1 base and the J gene end by 1 base; junction bases not matched to a gene: 3. The CDR3 DNA sequence: TGTGCCAGCAGCTTAGAGGAGCGGGGGGGCACAGATACGCAGTATTTT. This translates into CASSLEERGGTDTQYF.